These T cell receptor beta chains were read from a single sample in a study of CD8+ T cells in alopecia areata. Sequencing used immunoSEQ multiplex PCR; TCRdb keeps in-frame clones, though not all of them. The table includes over 200,000 clones, 55% to 70% detected once. The sample in question was CD4+ T cells sorted from blood, obtained at week 4, from a patient treated with tofacitinib. These receptors originate from a human donor with alopecia areata. Each CDR3 is given with its conserved first and last residue. D genes are given only for firm matches. Clone size is not always given. Where it is, it says once, few, many or a class for expanded clones.

V gene,D gene,clone size,J gene,CDR3 DNA,CDR3 protein
TRBV14,TRBD1,few,TRBJ2-7,TGTGCCAGCAGCCAAGACGGGACAGGGCCCTACGAGCAGTACTTC,CASSQDGTGPYEQYF
TRBV7-9,TRBD2,once,TRBJ2-3,TGTGCCAGCAGGACCACTAGCGGGGAAGCCTCTAGCACAGATACGCAGTATTTT,CASRTTSGEASSTDTQYF
TRBV7-6,.,.,TRBJ1-1,TGTGCCAGCAGCCCCACGGGGATGAACACTGAAGCTTTCTTT,CASSPTGMNTEAFF
TRBV25-1,TRBD1,.,TRBJ2-1,TGTGCCAGCAGTGGCTCCGGGACAGGGGGCTCTGGTGAGCAGTTCTTC,CASSGSGTGGSGEQFF
TRBV6-5,TRBD2,.,TRBJ2-7,TGTGCCAGCAGTTTGGGGACTAGCGAGCAGTACTTC,CASSLGTSEQYF
TRBV6-5,.,.,TRBJ1-2,TGTGCCAGCAGCAATCCCGCGGGTCTGGATGGCTACACCTTC,CASSNPAGLDGYTF
TRBV7-2,.,.,TRBJ1-6,TGTGCCAGCAGCTTAGAGGAGATTTCACCCCTCCACTTT,CASSLEEISPLHF
TRBV30,.,few,TRBJ2-7,TGTGCCTGGAGTAGCCGAGCTAGTTTGGTTGAGCAGTACTTC,CAWSSRASLVEQYF
TRBV29-1,.,.,TRBJ1-1,TGCAGCGTTGATTCTGCGAACACTGAAGCTTTCTTT,CSVDSANTEAFF
TRBV29-1,.,.,TRBJ1-1,TGCAGCGCTCAGGGAGGGCGGCGCGAAGCTTTCTTT,CSAQGGRREAFF
TRBV6-5,.,.,TRBJ1-5,TGTGCCAGCTCCCGGACGGGAGGGGGGCCCCAGCATTTT,CASSRTGGGPQHF
TRBV9,TRBD1,.,TRBJ1-1,TGTGCCAGCAGCCCTCAAGGACAGGGAGGTACTGAAGCTTTCTTT,CASSPQGQGGTEAFF
TRBV15,.,few,TRBJ2-2,TGTGCCACTAACAGGGACCCTGCGAACACCGGGGAGCTGTTTTTT,CATNRDPANTGELFF
TRBV6-5,.,.,TRBJ1-1,TGTGCCAGCAGTTACACCCAGGGGAACACTGAAGCTTTCTTT,CASSYTQGNTEAFF
TRBV30,.,.,TRBJ1-2,TGTGCCTTCGGGGGTAGGGGGTATGGCTACACCTTC,CAFGGRGYGYTF
TRBV30,.,.,TRBJ1-2,TGTGCCTGGAGTGAGGGGCTCTATGGCTACACCTTC,CAWSEGLYGYTF
TRBV30,TRBD2,.,TRBJ2-6,TGTGCCTATACGAGCGGGGCCTCTGGGGCCAACGTCCTGACTTTC,CAYTSGASGANVLTF
TRBV5-1,.,once,TRBJ2-1,TGCGCCAGCAGCTTGGAAAAGGGGTACAATGAGCAGTTCTTC,CASSLEKGYNEQFF
TRBV29-1,.,.,TRBJ2-1,TGCAGCGTTGTCCTCAGTTGGTCTCAGTTCTTC,CSVVLSWSQFF
TRBV9,.,.,TRBJ2-5,TGTGCCAGCAGCGCACAGGCTAGCAGTTCTCTCGAGACCCAGTACTTC,CASSAQASSSLETQYF
TRBV14,.,.,TRBJ1-3,TGTGCCAGCAGCTCGCAAGGGGAACGTGGAAACACCATATATTTT,CASSSQGERGNTIYF
TRBV19,.,.,TRBJ1-1,TGTGCCAGTACCCTAGGAATGGGCTTCCGGAACACTGAAGCTTTCTTT,CASTLGMGFRNTEAFF
TRBV6-6,.,once,TRBJ1-1,TGTGCCAGCAGTTCTTTGGCAGGTACTGAAGCTTTCTTT,CASSSLAGTEAFF
TRBV9,.,.,TRBJ2-5,TGTGCCAGCAGCGTAGGGGCAACGGAGACCCAGTACTTC,CASSVGATETQYF
TRBV14,.,few,TRBJ1-4,TGTGCCAGCAGCCAAGCTTTCGGGGGGAGCGAAAAACTGTTTTTT,CASSQAFGGSEKLFF
TRBV6-5,.,.,TRBJ1-5,TGTGCCAGCGGGGATAGCAATCAGCCCCAGCATTTT,CASGDSNQPQHF
TRBV4-2,.,.,TRBJ1-4,TGTGCCAGCAGCCCGGCCAGGGCAACTAATGAAAAACTGTTTTTT,CASSPARATNEKLFF
TRBV9,TRBD1,.,TRBJ1-1,TGTGCCAGCAGCGTAGGAGGACAGGGGGCTCTGGGTGCTTTCTTT,CASSVGGQGALGAFF
TRBV27,TRBD2,many,TRBJ2-5,TGTGCCAGCCGGCCGGGGGGAGAAGGGACCCAGTACTTC,CASRPGGEGTQYF
TRBV30,.,.,TRBJ1-5,TGTGCCTGGAGTGTTGACTCGGACAGTCACAATCAGCCCCAGCATTTT,CAWSVDSDSHNQPQHF
TRBV29-1,TRBD1,.,TRBJ1-2,TGCAGCGTTGACGGGACAGAGATCTATGGCTACACCTTC,CSVDGTEIYGYTF
TRBV28,TRBD1,once,TRBJ2-7,TGTGCCAGTGGACCGGGACAGGGGGTAAACGAGCAGTACTTC,CASGPGQGVNEQYF
TRBV6-5,.,.,TRBJ1-5,TGTGCGTCGGGAGGGCAGCACAATCAGCCCCAGCATTTT,CASGGQHNQPQHF
TRBV21-1,.,few,TRBJ2-7,TGTGCCTCCGACGGCTCCAGGAGCTCCTACGAGCAGTACTTC,CASDGSRSSYEQYF
TRBV10-3,TRBD2,.,TRBJ2-7,TGTGCCATCAGAGAGGGACTAGCGGGGGGGTTCTACGAGCAGTACTTC,CAIREGLAGGFYEQYF
TRBV29-1,.,.,TRBJ1-4,TGCAGCGTTAGACAGACGATCCTCGAAAAACTGTTTTTT,CSVRQTILEKLFF
TRBV14,.,few,TRBJ1-3,TGTGCCAGCAGCCCACGACCGGGAGGCCACACCATATATTTT,CASSPRPGGHTIYF
TRBV29-1,TRBD1,.,TRBJ1-2,TGCAGCGCCGGGACAGGGGATGGCTACACCTTC,CSAGTGDGYTF
TRBV5-1,.,.,TRBJ1-2,TGCGCCAGCAGCTTGGAACCCGATCCGACAAATGGCTACACCTTC,CASSLEPDPTNGYTF
TRBV25-1,.,.,TRBJ1-2,TGTGCCAGCAGTGAATCCGGCAGCCACTATGGCTACACCTTC,CASSESGSHYGYTF
TRBV29-1,.,.,TRBJ2-1,TGCAGCGTTGAAGGACAGGCCTACAATGAGCAGTTCTTC,CSVEGQAYNEQFF
TRBV6-6,.,.,TRBJ2-3,TGTGCCAGCATGAGGACCGGCACAGATACGCAGTATTTT,CASMRTGTDTQYF
TRBV27,.,.,TRBJ1-2,TGTGCCAGCAGTGACCGAAGTTCTGGCTACACCTTC,CASSDRSSGYTF
TRBV5-1,.,few,TRBJ2-1,TGCGCCAGCAGCTTGGACAGGGAAGGAGGTGAGCAGTTCTTC,CASSLDREGGEQFF
TRBV6-1,TRBD1,.,TRBJ1-1,TGTGCCAGCAGCCCGGGACAGCTGAACACTGAAGCTTTCTTT,CASSPGQLNTEAFF
TRBV29-1,.,.,TRBJ1-4,TGCAGCGTAGCGGAGAGGGCCGCTAATGAAAAACTGTTTTTT,CSVAERAANEKLFF
TRBV28,.,.,TRBJ1-6,TGTGCCAGCAGGCGGACGACGGTTTCACCCCTCCACTTT,CASRRTTVSPLHF